This T cell receptor (beta chain) was found in a study of naive and memory T cell subsets. CD4+ T cell IFNgamma after overnight CMV lysate exposure gave donor CMV status. Regarding the study as a whole: Over 85% of naive TCR sequences appeared only once, unlike memory subsets. Expression changes during T cell differentiation may affect RNA-based TCR counts.

An equimolar mix of two oligonucleotides served as the beta constant-region primer for TRBC1 and TRBC2. The ligated cDNA underwent four PCR rounds using SP2 and nested alpha and beta constant-region primers. From the UMI-ligation and nested PCR reads, TCRdb called clonotypes with MiXCR, one entry per CDR3 protein. The table has around 110,000 distinct CDR3 sequences, 36% seen once; the top ten hold about 1%. This clonotype has a handful of counts. The antigen is unknown. The CDR3 covers 15 residues. Germline values: CDR1 SGHNT, CDR2 YENEEA. Trimming removed 4 bases from V and 3 bases from J, with 14 bases in between.

Material for sequencing was central memory CD4+ T cells from blood. This chain joins TRBV11-3 and TRBJ2-3; tentative D call: TRBD1 (6 bases). The origin of this receptor is a human donor in good health. Here the CDR3 DNA reads TGTGCCAGCAGCTCCCGAGGGGGTTGGACAGATACGCAGTATTTT. Its translation: CASSSRGGWTDTQYF.